This T cell receptor (beta chain) stems from a study of blood T cell repertoires in COVID-19. On the study more broadly: Acute-phase and convalescent COVID-19 samples originated in the United States, Italy and Spain.

The germline V gene has CDR1 MDHEN and CDR2 SYDVKM. The CDR3 length is 14 residues. With 6 bases removed from V and 4 bases from J, the gap between germline ends came to 16 bases. Per the authors' pipeline: Estimated nucleated cell counts came from reference gene primer amplification. Some clones are missing from TCRdb's copy, which holds only in-frame ones; the method was immunoSEQ multiplex PCR. V, J and clone size were drawn from that table, and D and trimming were deduced from the DNA. The sample shows approximately 320,000 clones, roughly 87% of them seen only once. The sample was PBMCs or T cells enriched from blood (not recorded which). This clonotype originated in a young woman who had recovered from COVID-19. The chain recombines TRBV28 with TRBJ2-7, with unresolved D. The CDR3 nucleotides are TGTGCCAGCAGCCACATTTGGGCTAAGTACGAGCAGTACTTC. It codes for CASSHIWAKYEQYF. The variable domain in full, with the rest retrieved from reference TRBV28 and TRBJ2-7, is DVKVTQSSRYLVKRTGEKVFLECVQDMDHENMFWYRQDPGLGLRLIYFSYDVKMKEKGDIPEGYSVSREKKERFSLILESASTNQTSMYLCASSHIWAKYEQYFGPGTRLTVT.